This entry lists 21 T cell receptor beta chains sequenced from one sample in a study of cytomegalovirus exposure and HLA in healthy donors. Assay used: immunoSEQ multiplex PCR; TCRdb lists only in-frame clones, some missing. This repertoire shows 130,000 to 150,000 clones, 87% found once; its top ten account for less than 5.5%. Sequencing was performed on PBMCs. These receptors were collected from a man younger than 30 in good health and CMV-seropositive.

The CDR3 DNA sequence: TGTGCCACCAGCAGGGACAGAGTTAATGAAAAACTGTTTTTT. Its protein is CATSRDRVNEKLFF. The rearrangement joins TRBV15 to TRBJ1-4, with a weak D call TRBD1 (6 bases). The germline V gene encodes CDR1 LNHNV and CDR2 YYDKDF (reference sequence). Trimming cost V 3 bases and J 4 bases, with 9 bases left between them. The CDR3 runs to 14 residues. Together with reference TRBV15 and TRBJ1-4, the CDR3 gives the full variable domain: DAMVIQNPRYQVTQFGKPVTLSCSQTLNHNVMYWYQQKSSQAPKLLFHYYDKDFNNEADTPDNFQSRRPNTSFCFLDIRSPGLGDTAMYLCATSRDRVNEKLFFGSGTQLSVL.

V gene TRBV11-2 combines with J gene TRBJ1-1; 8 bases are a match to TRBD1. From germline, CDR1 is SGHAT and CDR2 FQNNGV. The V segment lost 4 bases and the J segment 1 base; nucleotides outside the gene matches: 11. There are 17 residues in the CDR3. The CDR3, as DNA: TGTGCCAGCAGCTCATTTAGGGACAGGAAGGAGAACACTGAAGCTTTCTTT. As protein: CASSSFRDRKENTEAFF.

This chain uses TRBV29-1 with TRBJ1-3; D is perhaps TRBD1 (6 bases). V lost 5 bases and J lost 4, with 9 bases in between. Germline CDR1 SQVTM, CDR2 ANQGSEA. The CDR3 totals 12 residues. The CDR3 DNA follows: TGCAGCGTTCCAGGGGTCGGAAACACCATATATTTT. Amino acid sequence: CSVPGVGNTIYF. Drawing the rest from reference TRBV29-1 and TRBJ1-3, the complete variable domain is SAVISQKPSRDICQRGTSLTIQCQVDSQVTMMFWYRQQPGQSLTLIATANQGSEATYESGFVIDKFPISRPNLTFSTLTVSNMSPEDSSIYLCSVPGVGNTIYFGEGSWLTVV.

The CDR3 loop is CASNSRQGLTYEQYF. The CDR3 nucleotides read TGTGCCAGCAACAGTAGACAGGGCCTCACCTACGAGCAGTACTTC. The V call is TRBV6-1, the J call TRBJ2-7; 7 positions agree with TRBD1. V shed 7 bases and J 2 bases; nucleotides not matched to a gene: 11. This CDR3 has 15 residues. CDR1 is MNHNS, CDR2 SASEGT, per germline.

The chain is built from TRBV7-9 and TRBJ2-7, with 7 nucleotides matching TRBD1. Germline CDR1 SEHNR, CDR2 FQNEAQ (reference sequence). V gave up 4 bases and J gave up 5 bases; unmatched junction bases: 20. The CDR3 runs to 18 residues. DNA for the CDR3: TGTGCCAGCAGCTCGAGAAGCGGACAGGAGATCAACACTAACGAGCAGTACTTC. This sequence encodes CASSSRSGQEINTNEQYF. The entire variable domain, with the rest obtained from reference TRBV7-9 and TRBJ2-7, is as follows: DTGVSQNPRHKITKRGQNVTFRCDPISEHNRLYWYRQTLGQGPEFLTYFQNEAQLEKSRLLSDRFSAERPKGSFSTLEIQRTEQGDSAMYLCASSSRSGQEINTNEQYFGPGTRLTVT.

J is TRBJ1-5 and V is TRBV2, with 7 bases that match TRBD1. The germline V gene encodes CDR1 SNHLY and CDR2 FYNNEI. This CDR3 is built from 15 residues. J was trimmed by 7 bases and V by 4 bases; bases with no gene match: 10. The CDR3 DNA follows: TGTGCCAGCAGTGTCGCCGGGACAGAAGTACAGCCCCAGCATTTT. This encodes CASSVAGTEVQPQHF.

The V call is TRBV6-5, the J call TRBJ2-3, with D possibly matching TRBD2 (5 bases). CDR1 MNHEY and CDR2 SVGAGI come from the germline V gene. V lost 3 bases, J lost 0 bases, and 7 bases lay in between. This CDR3 has 14 residues. The CDR3: CASSYWTSTDTQYF. CDR3 in DNA: TGTGCCAGCAGTTATTGGACTAGCACAGATACGCAGTATTTT.

The chain employs TRBV5-1 and TRBJ2-2; 7 nucleotides match TRBD1. The ends lost 5 bases at V and 1 base at J; junction bases unmatched: 2. The CDR3 sequence is 14 residues long. Germline CDR1 SGHRS, CDR2 YFSETQ. CDR3 amino acids: CASRGQMNTGELFF. The CDR3 DNA reads as TGCGCCAGCAGGGGACAGATGAACACCGGGGAGCTGTTTTTT.

The chain carries TRBV28 and TRBJ2-2, with D possibly matching TRBD1 (7 bases). With 10 bases removed from V and 7 bases from J, the gap between germline ends came to 19 bases. The germline gives CDR1 MDHEN, CDR2 SYDVKM. CDR3 length equals 14 residues. For the CDR3, the DNA is TGTGCCACCCAAGACCAGGGGGGAGTCGGGGAGCTGTTTTTT. Translation: CATQDQGGVGELFF.

The chain joins TRBV28 to TRBJ1-1; D not resolved. This CDR3 region has 15 residues. Germline lookup yields CDR1 MDHEN and CDR2 SYDVKM. Trimming shortened V by 2 bases and J by 2 bases, and 12 bases separated the two germline ends. The CDR3 here is CASSLSSGTNTEAFF. The CDR3 bases are TGTGCCAGCAGTTTAAGCAGCGGCACTAACACTGAAGCTTTCTTT.

The chain recombines TRBV6-6 with TRBJ1-1; D may be TRBD1 (5 bases). This CDR3 is 14 amino acids long. Germline V gene sequence: CDR1 MNHNY, CDR2 SVGAGI (reference sequence). The V and J ends lost 0 bases and 8 bases respectively, with 13 bases between them. For the CDR3, the DNA is TGTGCCAGCAGTTACTCGGCAGGGCAGGCCGAAGCTTTCTTT. Translated: CASSYSAGQAEAFF.

The V gene is TRBV27, the J gene TRBJ2-5; a possible D gene is TRBD2 (6 bases). The CDR3 loop spans 14 amino acids. Trimming took 2 bases from V and 5 from J, leaving 12 bases between them. CDR1 MNHEY and CDR2 SMNVEV come from the germline V gene (reference sequence). The CDR3 region is CASSLRRGLETQYF. CDR3 DNA sequence: TGTGCCAGCAGTTTAAGGAGGGGTTTGGAGACCCAGTACTTC.

The chain recombines TRBV30 with TRBJ2-1, with TRBD2 matching 10 bases. Germline CDR1 and CDR2: GTSNPN and SVGIG (reference sequence). The CDR3 is 15 amino acids. The J segment lost 3 bases and the V segment lost 2 bases, leaving 4 bases of the junction unmatched. In nucleotides, the CDR3 is TGTGCCTGGAGTTTAGCGGGAGGAGGCTACAATGAGCAGTTCTTC. It translates to CAWSLAGGGYNEQFF.

The J gene is TRBJ2-1, the V gene TRBV7-9; no clear D gene. There are 14 residues in the CDR3. V was cut by 3 bases and J by 3 bases, with 9 bases left in between. From germline, CDR1 is SEHNR and CDR2 FQNEAQ (reference sequence). The CDR3 loop is CASSLVTVYNEQFF. DNA for the CDR3: TGTGCCAGCAGCTTGGTGACTGTCTACAATGAGCAGTTCTTC.

This chain links TRBV4-1 with TRBJ2-7; D call uncertain. The germline gives CDR1 MGHRA, CDR2 YSYEKL. This CDR3 spans 13 amino acids. V was cut by 1 base and J by 6 bases, with 10 bases left in between. CDR3 loop: CASSQGNNLEQYF. The CDR3 DNA follows: TGCGCCAGCAGCCAAGGTAACAACCTCGAGCAGTACTTC.

The gene calls are TRBV19 and TRBJ2-7; 7 bases are a match to TRBD2. Germline V lookup: CDR1 LNHDA, CDR2 SQIVND (reference sequence). The CDR3 is made up of 14 amino acids. V lost 7 bases, J lost 1 base, and 7 bases stayed unmatched. CDR3 sequence (DNA): TGTGCCAGTACTCTATCGGGGGGATCCTACGAGCAGTACTTC. It encodes CASTLSGGSYEQYF.

The rearrangement links TRBV2 to TRBJ1-6; D might be TRBD1 (5 bases). This CDR3 region has 16 residues. The germline V and J ends were trimmed by 4 bases and 0 bases, with 10 bases remaining between them. Germline CDR1 and CDR2: SNHLY and FYNNEI. CDR3 residues: CASSGGGSSYNSPLHF. The CDR3 DNA sequence: TGTGCCAGCAGTGGCGGGGGAAGCTCCTATAATTCACCCCTCCACTTT.

V is TRBV7-6 and J is TRBJ2-1; 7 bases are shared with TRBD1. Germline loops: CDR1 SGHVS, CDR2 FNYEAQ. This CDR3 spans 18 amino acids. Losses at the gene ends were 5 bases for V and 0 bases for J; bases not matched to a gene: 13. The CDR3 region is CASSPRPTGLSSYNEQFF. The CDR3 nucleotides are TGTGCCAGCAGCCCCCGACCGACAGGGTTGAGCTCCTACAATGAGCAGTTCTTC.

The chain couples TRBV6-5 to TRBJ1-2; 8 bases are shared with TRBD1. The V gene's germline CDR1 is MNHEY and CDR2 SVGAGI. With V trimmed by 6 bases and J by 8 bases, 5 bases remained unmatched. The CDR3 runs 12 residues. The CDR3 bases are TGTGCCAGCAGCGCACAGGGGGGCGGCTACACCTTC. Translation: CASSAQGGGYTF.

The rearrangement joins TRBV29-1 to TRBJ2-1, with D tentatively TRBD2 (6 bases). This CDR3 contains 13 residues. V was clipped by 0 bases and J by 10 bases, with 13 bases between them. CDR1 is SQVTM, CDR2 ANQGSEA, per germline. The CDR3 bases are TGCAGCGTTGAAGATGAGGGAGGAAGGGAGCAGTTCTTC. Its protein is CSVEDEGGREQFF.

DNA for the CDR3: TGTGCCAGCAGCTCCTACAGGACGCCTAACTATGGCTACACCTTC. It yields the protein CASSSYRTPNYGYTF. The chain links TRBV11-2 to TRBJ1-2; maybe TRBD1 (5 bases). Germline CDR1 SGHAT, CDR2 FQNNGV. CDR3 length: 15 amino acids. V lost 4 bases, J lost 0 bases, and 12 bases lay in between.